The 10 T cell receptor beta chains in this list originate from one sample, sequenced in a study of identical twins. TCRdb analysed the 5' RACE reads with MiXCR anew, one entry per CDR3 protein. There are around 500,000 distinct CDR3 sequences in the sample; approximately 15% occur only once, and more than 0.5% lies in the top ten. The same specimen was also included in a second study, on yellow fever vaccine responses in identical twins.

The sequencing sample was made of CD4+ T cells sorted from blood. The receptors derive from a woman between 18 and 29 years old in good health.

This clonotype appeared a few times. The rearrangement links TRBV12-3 or TRBV12-4 to TRBJ2-2; the D gene is possibly TRBD1 (5 bases). The V end lost 7 bases, the J end lost 1 base, and 16 bases lay between the germline ends. This CDR3 spans 16 amino acids. CDR3 sequence: CASISSRQRNTGELFF. Here the CDR3 DNA reads TGTGCCAGCATCTCGTCGCGACAGAGGAACACCGGGGAGCTGTTTTTT.

J is TRBJ2-7 and V is TRBV12-3 or TRBV12-4; 9 bases map to TRBD2. V dropped 3 bases and J dropped 4; count of bases not matched to a gene: 7. The CDR3 is made up of 15 amino acids. CDR3 nucleotides: TGTGCCAGCAGTTTTTCTGCGGGGGGGCCGTACGAGCAGTACTTC. Translated: CASSFSAGGPYEQYF.

This clonotype was observed a few times. The chain carries TRBV20-1 and TRBJ2-5; D perhaps matches TRBD1 (5 bases). Germline V CDR1 and CDR2: DFQATT, SNEGSKA (reference sequence). CDR3 length: 12 residues. The V gene lost 8 bases and the J gene lost 0 bases, with 10 bases spanning the gap. The CDR3: CSPKDNQETQYF. The CDR3 region has the DNA TGCAGTCCAAAGGACAACCAAGAGACCCAGTACTTC.

This clonotype turned up a few times. The chain joins TRBV28 to TRBJ2-2; TRBD2 matches 7 bases. The CDR3 has 16 residues. The V gene's germline CDR1 is MDHEN and CDR2 SYDVKM. With V trimmed by 3 bases and J by 4 bases, 8 bases remained unmatched. The DNA of the CDR3 is TGTGCCAGCAGTTTTCGGGAAGGGAGGGGCACCGGGGAGCTGTTTTTT. Translating it yields CASSFREGRGTGELFF.

V gene TRBV4-3 combines with J gene TRBJ2-1, with D perhaps TRBD2 (5 bases). The CDR3 sequence is 17 residues long. The V gene's germline CDR1 is LGHNA and CDR2 YSLEER. The germline V and J ends were trimmed by 0 bases and 1 base, with 13 bases remaining between them. The CDR3 nucleotides read TGCGCCAGCAGCCAAGATATTACTAGGCAGTCCTACAATGAGCAGTTCTTC. Encoded protein: CASSQDITRQSYNEQFF.

The V and J genes are TRBV6-1 and TRBJ2-7; no clear D gene. Germline lookup yields CDR1 MNHNS and CDR2 SASEGT. V lost 6 bases, J lost 5 bases, and 11 bases lay in between. The CDR3 has 12 amino acids. The CDR3 here is CASRAASDEQYF. The CDR3 region has the DNA TGTGCCAGCAGGGCCGCAAGTGACGAGCAGTACTTC.

This clonotype occurred many times. CDR3 DNA: TGTGCCAGCAGTTTAAGAGGGACGCAGTATTTT. It translates to CASSLRGTQYF. The gene calls are TRBV12-3 or TRBV12-4 and TRBJ2-3; D is perhaps TRBD2 (5 bases). The germline V and J ends were trimmed by 2 bases and 9 bases, with 6 bases remaining between them. The CDR3 spans 11 residues.

The gene calls are TRBV5-1 and TRBJ2-5, with a weak D call TRBD1 (5 bases). Germline CDR1 is SGHRS and CDR2 is YFSETQ. V lost 0 bases and J lost 1, with 19 bases in between. The CDR3 runs 18 residues. The CDR3 sequence is CASSLEGEVGYVQETQYF. In DNA form, the CDR3 reads TGCGCCAGCAGCTTGGAAGGGGAAGTGGGGTACGTCCAAGAGACCCAGTACTTC.

The chain carries TRBV4-3 and TRBJ1-4; a possible D gene is TRBD1 (6 bases). With 5 bases removed from V and 7 bases from J, the gap between germline ends came to 17 bases. This CDR3 has 15 amino acids. Germline V gene sequence: CDR1 LGHNA, CDR2 YSLEER. The CDR3 DNA is TGCGCCAGCAGCACCGCAGGGGTCAATTCTGAAAAACTGTTTTTT. The encoded protein is CASSTAGVNSEKLFF.

This clonotype was seen only a few times. The chain uses TRBV7-6 and TRBJ1-6; D is uncertain. V dropped 1 base and J dropped 7 bases, with 8 bases sitting between them. The CDR3 spans 14 residues. CDR1 is SGHVS, CDR2 FNYEAQ, per germline. The CDR3 coding sequence is TGTGCCAGCAGCTTAGAGTACAGAAATTCACCCCTCCACTTT. Translated: CASSLEYRNSPLHF. The full variable domain, in which reference TRBV7-6 and TRBJ1-6 provide the parts outside the CDR3, is GAGVSQSPRYKVTKRGQDVALRCDPISGHVSLYWYRQALGQGPEFLTYFNYEAQQDKSGLPNDRFSAERPEGSISTLTIQRTEQRDSAMYRCASSLEYRNSPLHFGNGTRLTVT.